This record looks at one T cell receptor beta chain sequence and its context. Antigen specificity is unknown. These data belong to a study of siplizumab effects on memory and regulatory T cells. CDR1 is LNHNV, CDR2 YYDKDF, per germline (reference sequence). Deletions cut 0 bases from V and 10 bases from J, with 9 bases between. The CDR3 spans 12 residues. General observations from the study: Whether the proliferating Tregs (from siplizumab cultures) were suppressive was not confirmed. A naive or memory phenotype could not be assigned to roughly 75-96% of the proliferating CD4+ or CD8+ clones.

Profiled with immunoSEQ multiplex PCR; TCRdb holds only in-frame clones, not every one. The sample lists some 46,000 clones, 93% occurring once. The chain couples TRBV15 to TRBJ1-1, with a tentative D call TRBD1 (5 bases). The sample consisted of CD8+ T cells sorted from blood. The sequence derives from a human donor in good health. This CDR3 is CATSREGEAAFF. In nucleotides, the CDR3 is TGTGCCACCAGCAGAGAGGGGGAGGCAGCTTTCTTT.